This record concerns one TCR beta chain sequence. Antigen specificity is unknown. The sample originates from a study of tumor-infiltrating lymphocytes in primary liver carcinoma. Study-level background: Samples returned roughly 3.65 to 7.5 million productive TCRbeta reads, a yield that was similar across tissue types.

Total RNA amounting to 500 ng was the source from which TCR beta cDNA was made with a constant-region primer. For TCR beta, libraries were produced by three nested multiplex PCR rounds using slightly modified ARM-PCR. TRBV1-TRBV30 forward and Cbeta reverse primers drove the first two roughly 10-cycle rounds. A single record per CDR3 protein comes from TCRdb applying MiXCR to the multiplex PCR reads. Of approximately 76,000 distinct CDR3 sequences in the sample, 65% to 75% were seen once. Both RNA and DNA were isolated together from 20-30 mg of bulk tissue that had not been sorted. Samples came from superior, inferior, lateral poles and tumor centre. Study-wide points: Only around 7.5-25% of top clones occurred in all five tumor regions.

V was cut by 0 bases and J by 4 bases, with 13 bases left in between. The CDR3 has 17 amino acids. The germline V gene has CDR1 SGHVS and CDR2 FNYEAQ. The sequencing sample was made of liver tumor tissue from sampling region 4. Subset meaning: tumor region T4, right-lateral pole. The chain has TRBV7-6 and TRBJ1-6; TRBD1 might be the D (6 bases). The sequence came from a woman aged 60-70 years with primary liver carcinoma and hepatitis B virus infection. The CDR3 sequence is CASSLAGRGAYNSPLHF. CDR3 DNA sequence: TGTGCCAGCAGCTTAGCGGGCAGGGGCGCATATAATTCACCCCTCCACTTT.